These T cell receptor beta chains were read from a single sample in a study of shared clonotypes between healthy human individuals. Assay: immunoSEQ multiplex PCR; the TCRdb copy retains only in-frame clones and omits some. The sample has fewer than 2.5 million clones; 80% to 95% are singletons. The sample comprised naive CD4+ T cells from PBMCs. The origin of the receptors is a man younger than 35 in good health. Some clones in this sample may be carry-over from other donors' samples. The CDR3 runs from the conserved cysteine through the conserved F or W. A D gene is named only where the DNA matches it firmly. The size of a clone is reported for some rows only, either as once, few or many, or as a class for expanded clones.

V: TRBV7-9; D: TRBD1; J: TRBJ2-7; size: NA; CDR3: CASSPRGTGNYEQYF; DNA: TGTGCCAGCAGCCCAAGGGGGACAGGGAATTACGAGCAGTACTTC
V: TRBV7-3; D: NA; J: TRBJ2-7; size: NA; CDR3: CASSPEAGTYEQYF; DNA: TGTGCCAGCAGCCCGGAGGCAGGGACGTACGAGCAGTACTTC
V: TRBV19; D: NA; J: TRBJ1-5; size: NA; CDR3: CASSIFSPNQPQHF; DNA: TGTGCCAGTAGTATCTTTAGCCCCAATCAGCCCCAGCATTTT
V: TRBV28; D: NA; J: TRBJ2-7; size: NA; CDR3: CASSAPGAGGLYEQYF; DNA: TGTGCCAGCAGTGCACCCGGGGCCGGGGGCTTATACGAGCAGTACTTC
V: TRBV6-6; D: NA; J: TRBJ1-1; size: few; CDR3: CASSYANTEAFF; DNA: TGTGCCAGCAGTTATGCGAACACTGAAGCTTTCTTT
V: TRBV11-2; D: TRBD2; J: TRBJ2-1; size: NA; CDR3: CASMGLAGSNERFF; DNA: TGTGCCAGCATGGGACTAGCGGGAAGCAATGAGCGGTTCTTC
V: TRBV19; D: NA; J: TRBJ2-2; size: NA; CDR3: CASSMGQTGRPGELFF; DNA: TGTGCCAGTAGTATGGGCCAAACAGGGAGACCCGGGGAGCTGTTTTTT
V: TRBV2; D: NA; J: TRBJ2-7; size: few; CDR3: CAGRTGLEEQYF; DNA: TGTGCCGGTAGAACGGGTCTCGAGGAGCAGTACTTC
V: TRBV27; D: NA; J: TRBJ2-7; size: NA; CDR3: CASSLGGYSYEQYF; DNA: TGTGCCAGCAGTTTAGGGGGATACTCCTACGAGCAGTACTTC
V: TRBV11-2; D: TRBD1; J: TRBJ2-3; size: NA; CDR3: CASSARTGTKYTDTQYF; DNA: TGTGCCAGCAGCGCCCGGACAGGGACCAAATACACAGATACGCAGTATTTT
V: TRBV7-9; D: TRBD1; J: TRBJ2-7; size: NA; CDR3: CASSPWGQAYEQYF; DNA: TGTGCCAGCAGCCCCTGGGGACAGGCCTACGAGCAGTACTTC
V: TRBV7-9; D: NA; J: TRBJ2-1; size: NA; CDR3: CASSPRYSINGEQFF; DNA: TGTGCCAGCAGCCCCCGCTACTCGATAAACGGTGAGCAGTTCTTC
V: TRBV2; D: TRBD1; J: TRBJ2-1; size: NA; CDR3: CASRETGGGYNEQFF; DNA: TGTGCCAGCAGGGAAACAGGGGGAGGCTACAATGAGCAGTTCTTC
V: TRBV6-6; D: TRBD2; J: TRBJ2-1; size: NA; CDR3: CASSYGLAGWNEQFF; DNA: TGTGCCAGCAGTTACGGTCTAGCGGGATGGAATGAGCAGTTCTTC
V: TRBV15; D: TRBD2; J: TRBJ2-1; size: NA; CDR3: CATSTGLAGDYNEQFF; DNA: TGTGCCACCAGCACCGGACTAGCGGGGGACTACAATGAGCAGTTCTTC
V: TRBV5-8; D: NA; J: TRBJ1-2; size: NA; CDR3: CASSGAGLTLGYTF; DNA: TGTGCCAGCAGCGGGGCAGGGCTGACTCTGGGCTACACCTTC
V: TRBV9; D: TRBD2; J: TRBJ2-5; size: NA; CDR3: CASSSRQREMMGETQYF; DNA: TGTGCCAGCAGCTCCCGACAGCGGGAGATGATGGGAGAGACCCAGTACTTC
V: TRBV5-1; D: TRBD2; J: TRBJ2-7; size: NA; CDR3: CASSSGLAGYSYEQYF; DNA: TGCGCCAGCAGCAGTGGACTAGCGGGATACTCCTACGAGCAGTACTTC
V: TRBV9; D: NA; J: TRBJ1-2; size: NA; CDR3: CASSGQELLGYGYTF; DNA: TGTGCCAGCAGCGGACAGGAGCTCCTTGGCTATGGCTACACCTTC
V: TRBV4-2; D: TRBD2; J: TRBJ2-1; size: once; CDR3: CASRGGLVDGEQFF; DNA: TGTGCCAGCAGGGGGGGACTAGTGGACGGTGAGCAGTTCTTC
V: TRBV4-1; D: NA; J: TRBJ1-4; size: NA; CDR3: CASSQGRTATNEKLFF; DNA: TGCGCCAGCAGCCAAGGTCGCACAGCAACTAATGAAAAACTGTTTTTT
V: TRBV29-1; D: TRBD2; J: TRBJ2-7; size: once; CDR3: CSVGGLAGYEQYF; DNA: TGCAGCGTTGGGGGACTAGCGGGCTACGAGCAGTACTTC
V: TRBV5-6; D: TRBD2; J: TRBJ2-2; size: NA; CDR3: CASSFRLAGVTGELFF; DNA: TGTGCCAGCAGCTTCAGACTAGCGGGAGTGACCGGGGAGCTGTTTTTT
V: TRBV19; D: TRBD2; J: TRBJ2-1; size: NA; CDR3: CASSIYSGQPNNEQFF; DNA: TGTGCCAGTAGTATATATAGCGGGCAACCGAACAATGAGCAGTTCTTC
V: TRBV11-2; D: NA; J: TRBJ2-1; size: NA; CDR3: CASTPGASSYNEQFF; DNA: TGTGCCAGCACCCCGGGGGCGAGCTCCTACAATGAGCAGTTCTTC
V: TRBV28; D: TRBD1; J: TRBJ2-1; size: NA; CDR3: CASRYRTGKQFF; DNA: TGTGCCAGCAGGTACAGGACAGGGAAGCAGTTCTTC
V: TRBV5-1; D: TRBD2; J: TRBJ2-7; size: once; CDR3: CASSSGRAYEQYF; DNA: TGCGCCAGCAGCTCCGGGAGGGCCTACGAGCAGTACTTC
V: TRBV5-4; D: TRBD1; J: TRBJ1-1; size: few; CDR3: CASRPDRGRVEAFF; DNA: TGTGCCAGCAGACCGGACAGGGGGCGGGTTGAAGCTTTCTTT
V: TRBV7-2; D: TRBD2; J: TRBJ2-3; size: NA; CDR3: CASSPPVGRERSTDTQYF; DNA: TGTGCCAGCAGCCCCCCCGTCGGGCGGGAGCGGAGCACAGATACGCAGTATTTT
V: TRBV28; D: NA; J: TRBJ1-1; size: NA; CDR3: CASSLSVVDTEAFF; DNA: TGTGCCAGCAGTTTATCGGTAGTCGACACTGAAGCTTTCTTT
V: TRBV19; D: TRBD2; J: TRBJ2-1; size: NA; CDR3: CASSRLAGGPLSYNEQFF; DNA: TGTGCCAGTAGCCGACTAGCGGGAGGACCCCTCTCCTACAATGAGCAGTTCTTC
V: TRBV9; D: TRBD1; J: TRBJ2-5; size: NA; CDR3: CASSDGQGETQYF; DNA: TGTGCCAGCAGCGACGGACAGGGAGAGACCCAGTACTTC
V: TRBV30; D: NA; J: TRBJ2-3; size: NA; CDR3: CAWSGYTDTQYF; DNA: TGTGCCTGGAGCGGATACACAGATACGCAGTATTTT
V: TRBV5-6; D: NA; J: TRBJ2-6; size: NA; CDR3: CASSSPGRRDSGANVLTF; DNA: TGTGCCAGCAGCTCACCGGGACGGCGAGACTCTGGGGCCAACGTCCTGACTTTC
V: TRBV15; D: NA; J: TRBJ2-7; size: NA; CDR3: CATSRDLWGAAYEQYF; DNA: TGTGCCACCAGCAGAGATCTTTGGGGGGCCGCCTACGAGCAGTACTTC
V: TRBV6-5; D: TRBD1; J: TRBJ1-1; size: NA; CDR3: CASSLQGVDTEAFF; DNA: TGTGCCAGCAGCCTCCAGGGGGTGGACACTGAAGCTTTCTTT
V: TRBV2; D: TRBD1; J: TRBJ1-1; size: NA; CDR3: CASREQGRDTEAFF; DNA: TGTGCCAGCAGGGAACAGGGGAGGGACACTGAAGCTTTCTTT
V: TRBV5-1; D: NA; J: TRBJ2-3; size: NA; CDR3: CASSLARRATDTQYF; DNA: TGCGCCAGCAGCTTGGCCAGGAGAGCTACAGATACGCAGTATTTT
V: TRBV19; D: NA; J: TRBJ2-7; size: NA; CDR3: CASSRKLPYEQYF; DNA: TGTGCCAGTAGTAGGAAGCTACCCTACGAGCAGTACTTC
V: TRBV2; D: NA; J: TRBJ2-1; size: once; CDR3: CASRRGTGNNEQFF; DNA: TGTGCCAGCAGGAGAGGAACAGGAAACAATGAGCAGTTCTTC
V: TRBV5-1; D: NA; J: TRBJ2-5; size: NA; CDR3: CASSFDQAQETQYF; DNA: TGCGCCAGCAGCTTCGACCAGGCTCAAGAGACCCAGTACTTC
V: TRBV11-2; D: NA; J: TRBJ2-3; size: once; CDR3: CASSPDTGADTQYF; DNA: TGTGCCAGCAGCCCCGACACGGGAGCAGATACGCAGTATTTT
V: TRBV18; D: NA; J: TRBJ1-2; size: NA; CDR3: CASSPVGAPNYGYTF; DNA: TGTGCCAGCTCACCGGTAGGGGCGCCCAACTATGGCTACACCTTC
V: TRBV7-2; D: NA; J: TRBJ2-7; size: few; CDR3: CASSFGLHYEQYF; DNA: TGTGCCAGCAGCTTCGGACTACACTACGAGCAGTACTTC
V: TRBV7-3; D: NA; J: TRBJ1-2; size: NA; CDR3: CASSLNSGGQYGYTF; DNA: TGTGCCAGCAGCTTAAACTCGGGAGGACAGTATGGCTACACCTTC
V: TRBV28; D: NA; J: TRBJ2-4; size: NA; CDR3: CASSPGAGAGNIQYF; DNA: TGTGCCAGCAGCCCAGGGGCAGGGGCCGGAAACATTCAGTACTTC
V: TRBV5-1; D: TRBD2; J: TRBJ2-3; size: NA; CDR3: CASSFSGLGTYTQYF; DNA: TGCGCCAGCAGCTTTAGCGGACTAGGCACATATACGCAGTATTTT
V: TRBV28; D: NA; J: TRBJ2-5; size: NA; CDR3: CASSLFGLGLQETQYF; DNA: TGTGCCAGCAGTTTATTCGGGTTGGGGCTCCAAGAGACCCAGTACTTC
V: TRBV19; D: NA; J: TRBJ1-5; size: once; CDR3: CASSIEGGGLNQPQHF; DNA: TGTGCCAGTAGTATCGAGGGGGGGGGTTTGAATCAGCCCCAGCATTTT
V: TRBV19; D: TRBD2; J: TRBJ2-1; size: NA; CDR3: CATQSGTSGSGEQFF; DNA: TGTGCCACCCAATCCGGGACTAGCGGGAGCGGTGAGCAGTTCTTC
V: TRBV5-1; D: NA; J: TRBJ1-2; size: NA; CDR3: CASSRLGNYGYTF; DNA: TGCGCCAGCAGCCGGCTAGGTAACTATGGCTACACCTTC
V: TRBV30; D: NA; J: TRBJ1-1; size: NA; CDR3: CAWSGRGMNTEAFF; DNA: TGTGCCTGGAGTGGGCGGGGAATGAACACTGAAGCTTTCTTT
V: TRBV28; D: NA; J: TRBJ2-7; size: NA; CDR3: CASSSGESYEQYF; DNA: TGTGCCAGCAGTTCGGGTGAGTCCTACGAGCAGTACTTC
V: TRBV19; D: TRBD2; J: TRBJ2-5; size: NA; CDR3: CASRILAGDETQYF; DNA: TGTGCCAGTAGGATACTAGCGGGAGACGAGACCCAGTACTTC
V: TRBV29-1; D: TRBD2; J: TRBJ2-3; size: NA; CDR3: CSAQPGLRTDTQYF; DNA: TGCAGCGCACAACCGGGACTACGCACAGATACGCAGTATTTT
V: TRBV13; D: TRBD1; J: TRBJ2-7; size: NA; CDR3: CASSPGTGGKYEQYF; DNA: TGTGCCAGCAGCCCCGGGACAGGGGGCAAGTACGAGCAGTACTTC
V: TRBV28; D: TRBD1; J: TRBJ2-2; size: NA; CDR3: CASRTRDRATGELFF; DNA: TGTGCCAGCAGGACTCGGGACAGGGCGACCGGGGAGCTGTTTTTT
V: TRBV11-3; D: TRBD2; J: TRBJ2-2; size: NA; CDR3: CASSPNKAGVGELFF; DNA: TGTGCCAGCAGCCCCAACAAGGCGGGAGTCGGGGAGCTGTTTTTT
V: TRBV15; D: NA; J: TRBJ2-4; size: NA; CDR3: CATSSGATDIQYF; DNA: TGTGCCACCAGCTCAGGGGCCACGGACATTCAGTACTTC